This paragraph reports one TCR beta chain. From germline, CDR1 is SGHTA and CDR2 FQGTGA. The junction had 0 bases not matched to a gene; V was cut back by 8 bases and J by 7 bases. The CDR3 spans 12 residues. Generated by immunoSEQ multiplex PCR, the TCRdb table keeps only in-frame clones and is missing some. Among more than 75,000 clones, about 86% were seen once, and the ten largest hold under 5.5%. This record comes from a study of technical replicates of blood from several donors. The rearrangement links TRBV7-3 to TRBJ1-6, with TRBD1 matching over 9 bases. The sequencing input was PBMCs. The source is a human donor in good health. Some clones in this sample may be carry-over from other donors' samples. The CDR3 protein is CASGTGNSPLHF. The CDR3 DNA sequence: TGTGCCAGCGGGACAGGGAATTCACCCCTCCACTTT.